Shown below are 20 T cell receptor beta chains from a single sample sequenced in a study of T cells in Graves' hyperthyroidism and ophthalmopathy. TCR beta CDR3 regions were amplified from RNA. The HTBI primer set served for first-round RT-PCR of the TCR CDR3. TCRdb independently ran MiXCR on the multiplex PCR reads; one entry per CDR3 protein. Here the sample spans about 400,000 distinct CDR3 sequences, 14% to 15% being singletons. Sequences were obtained from blood. The receptors stem from a woman aged 25-40 years with Graves' hyperthyroidism.

This sequence joins TRBV7-9 and TRBJ2-1; D is unresolved. The germline CDR1 and CDR2 sequences are SEHNR and FQNEAQ (reference sequence). V lost 4 bases to trimming and J lost 3 bases, with 10 bases between them. The CDR3 loop spans 14 amino acids. The CDR3 reads CASSSLSYYNEQFF. The CDR3 DNA is TGTGCCAGCAGCTCACTAAGCTACTACAATGAGCAGTTCTTC.

A few counts support this clonotype. This chain's CDR3 is CASSRGGGRTDTQYF. CDR3 sequence (DNA): TGTGCCAGCAGCCGTGGGGGCGGGAGGACAGATACGCAGTATTTT. This chain links TRBV11-3 with TRBJ2-3, with TRBD2 matching 8 bases. This CDR3 is built from 15 residues. CDR1 is SGHNT, CDR2 YENEEA, per germline. The trim removed 5 bases at V and 3 bases at J, leaving 7 bases unmatched.

J is TRBJ1-2 and V is TRBV29-1; TRBD1 might be the D (5 bases). V gave up 4 bases and J gave up 6 bases, with 12 bases separating them. The CDR3 contains 12 residues. CDR1 and CDR2 (germline): SQVTM, ANQGSEA. The CDR3 reads CSVVQGDHGYTF. The CDR3 DNA follows: TGCAGCGTTGTTCAGGGAGACCATGGCTACACCTTC.

Only a few counts were recorded for this clonotype. The chain uses TRBV12-3 or TRBV12-4 and TRBJ2-2; 7 nucleotides line up with TRBD2. The CDR3 spans 15 residues. V lost 5 bases and J lost 1; bases outside the gene matches: 4. The CDR3 DNA sequence: TGTGCCAGCAGTCCTAGCGGAAAGAACACCGGGGAGCTGTTTTTT. Translating gives CASSPSGKNTGELFF.

This clonotype was seen a few times. This chain uses TRBV4-2 with TRBJ1-5; D remains ambiguous. The CDR3 is 13 amino acids. Germline V lookup: CDR1 LGHNA, CDR2 YNFKEQ. V lost 0 bases, J lost 7 bases, and 7 bases lay in between. The CDR3 nucleotides read TGTGCCAGCAGCCAAGAACTAAGGCAGCCCCAGCATTTT. Protein: CASSQELRQPQHF.

The rearrangement uses TRBV5-5 and TRBJ2-2, with D possibly matching TRBD2 (5 bases). V lost 0 bases and J lost 3, with 12 bases in between. Germline V CDR1 and CDR2: SGHKS, YYEKEE (reference sequence). The CDR3 sequence is 16 residues long. CDR3: CASSLVSRRDTGELFF. The CDR3 bases are TGTGCCAGCAGCTTGGTATCCCGGCGGGACACCGGGGAGCTGTTTTTT.

Many counts were recorded for this clonotype. J is TRBJ1-1 and V is TRBV7-9; D is possibly TRBD1 (6 bases). CDR3 length equals 15 residues. The V end lost 5 bases, the J end lost 0 bases, and 13 bases lay between the germline ends. The germline V gene encodes CDR1 SEHNR and CDR2 FQNEAQ (reference sequence). The CDR3 spells CASSVDRFLNTEAFF. Here the CDR3 DNA reads TGTGCCAGCAGCGTCGACAGGTTCTTGAACACTGAAGCTTTCTTT. The entire variable domain, with the rest obtained from reference TRBV7-9 and TRBJ1-1, is as follows: DTGVSQNPRHKITKRGQNVTFRCDPISEHNRLYWYRQTLGQGPEFLTYFQNEAQLEKSRLLSDRFSAERPKGSFSTLEIQRTEQGDSAMYLCASSVDRFLNTEAFFGQGTRLTVV.

This clonotype has only a few counts. V and J are TRBV6-1 and TRBJ1-3; D is ambiguous. This CDR3 has 11 amino acids. V lost 7 bases to trimming and J lost 3 bases, with 4 bases between them. Germline V CDR1 and CDR2: MNHNS, SASEGT. The CDR3 DNA reads as TGTGCCAGCATGGGTGGAAACACCATATATTTT. Translated: CASMGGNTIYF.

There are many counts of this clonotype. The genes are TRBV3-1 and TRBJ2-7; maybe TRBD2 (6 bases). V was trimmed by 1 base and J by 7 bases, leaving 17 bases between them. CDR1 LGHDT and CDR2 YNNKEL come from the germline V gene (reference sequence). The CDR3 has 15 residues. The CDR3 DNA is TGTGCCAGCAGCCAAGGGGGGGTTGGGCGATGGGAGCAGTACTTC. Amino acids: CASSQGGVGRWEQYF.

This clonotype has just a few counts. This chain uses TRBV5-1 with TRBJ2-7; TRBD2 agrees at 9 bases. The CDR3 is 15 amino acids. Germline CDR1 reads SGHRS; CDR2 reads YFSETQ. Germline trimming cut 0 bases from V and 4 bases from J; bases unmatched to any gene: 5. CDR3 nucleotide sequence: TGCGCCAGCAGCTTGGATAGCGGGAGTTGGTACGAGCAGTACTTC. Protein: CASSLDSGSWYEQYF.

This clonotype was counted only a few times. The rearrangement joins TRBV12-3 or TRBV12-4 to TRBJ2-5; 12 bases are shared with TRBD2. The CDR3 length is 15 residues. V lost 6 bases and J lost 7; bases outside the gene matches: 9. CDR3: CASRISMTSGGTQYF. The CDR3 DNA sequence: TGTGCCAGCAGAATCTCGATGACTAGCGGGGGGACCCAGTACTTC.

On this clonotype: A much larger clone lies one base from this, so it may be a read error. The chain uses TRBV11-2 and TRBJ2-7, with 9 bases aligning to TRBD1. Germline CDR1 SGHAT, CDR2 FQNNGV. The CDR3 length is 18 residues. In DNA, the CDR3 is TGTGCCAGCAGCTTAAACGGCCTGGTGACAGGGGGTTCCTACGAGCAGCACTTC. Protein: CASSLNGLVTGGSYEQHF.

The sample holds many counts of this clonotype. CDR3 DNA: TGTGCCAGCAGTACCCGGACAGGGGGGAACTACAATGAGCAGTTCTTC. Translated, it gives CASSTRTGGNYNEQFF. V and J are TRBV12-3 or TRBV12-4 and TRBJ2-1, with 10 positions matching TRBD1. The J segment lost 3 bases and the V segment lost 5 bases, leaving 7 bases of the junction unmatched. The CDR3 has 16 residues.

This clonotype came up a few times. This chain joins TRBV9 and TRBJ2-3, with 7 bases identical to TRBD2. The J segment lost 9 bases and the V segment lost 2 bases, leaving 6 bases of the junction unmatched. The CDR3 spans 13 residues. Germline CDR1 and CDR2: SGDLS and YYNGEE. The CDR3 loop is CASSVSGLETQYF. The CDR3 bases are TGTGCCAGCAGCGTTAGCGGGCTAGAGACGCAGTATTTT.

This clonotype appeared many times. The V and J genes are TRBV18 and TRBJ2-7, with no clear D. Germline lookup yields CDR1 KGHSH and CDR2 LQKENI. The CDR3 runs to 14 residues. V gave up 2 bases and J gave up 2 bases, with 10 bases separating them. CDR3 protein: CASSPGRPTYEQYF. CDR3 sequence (DNA): TGTGCCAGCTCACCAGGGCGACCCACCTACGAGCAGTACTTC.

J is TRBJ2-7 and V is TRBV5-1; perhaps TRBD2 as D (5 bases). The germline V gene encodes CDR1 SGHRS and CDR2 YFSETQ. The CDR3 totals 14 residues. Trimming took off 3 bases at V and 2 bases at J, with 12 bases between the two ends. CDR3 amino acids: CASSSGSTAYEQYF. CDR3 nucleotide sequence: TGCGCCAGCAGCTCGGGGAGCACGGCCTACGAGCAGTACTTC.

This clonotype has only one observation. J is TRBJ2-4 and V is TRBV2; the D gene is possibly TRBD2 (6 bases). Between the trimmed V and J ends, which lost 6 bases and 0 bases, there was a span of 15 bases. Germline lookup yields CDR1 SNHLY and CDR2 FYNNEI. This CDR3 is built from 16 residues. The CDR3 nucleotides read TGTGCCAGCAGATTTATCGGGGGTCCAGCCAAAAACATTCAGTACTTC. Amino acids: CASRFIGGPAKNIQYF.

The V call is TRBV6-1, the J call TRBJ2-3; 8 bases are a match to TRBD1. V was clipped by 5 bases and J by 1 base; unmatched bases: 8. The CDR3 is 16 residues long. CDR1 MNHNS and CDR2 SASEGT come from the germline V gene. CDR3 residues: CASSPRTGKGTDTQYF. The CDR3 DNA reads as TGTGCCAGCAGTCCGCGGACAGGGAAGGGCACAGATACGCAGTATTTT.

The sample holds many counts of this clonotype. This chain joins TRBV5-1 and TRBJ2-1; TRBD1 matches 7 bases. V shed 1 base and J 7 bases; nucleotides not matched to a gene: 5. Germline CDR1 reads SGHRS; CDR2 reads YFSETQ. This CDR3 is 14 amino acids long. Written as DNA, the CDR3 is TGCGCCAGCAGCTTGAACCCCAGGGGGAATGAGCAGTTCTTC. Translation: CASSLNPRGNEQFF. The full variable domain, in which reference TRBV5-1 and TRBJ2-1 provide the parts outside the CDR3, is KAGVTQTPRYLIKTRGQQVTLSCSPISGHRSVSWYQQTPGQGLQFLFEYFSETQRNKGNFPGRFSGRQFSNSRSEMNVSTLELGDSALYLCASSLNPRGNEQFFGPGTRLTVL.

Concerning this clonotype: The conserved closing phenylalanine or tryptophan is absent in this CDR3, likely reflecting a read error. This sequence joins TRBV30 and TRBJ1-6; D not resolved. V dropped 3 bases and J dropped 6 bases, with 6 bases sitting between them. In germline, CDR1 is GTSNPN, CDR2 SVGIG (reference sequence). The CDR3 has 12 amino acids. The CDR3 DNA is TGTGCCTGGAGACAGTCTAATTCACCCCTCCACCTT. Translated: CAWRQSNSPLHL.